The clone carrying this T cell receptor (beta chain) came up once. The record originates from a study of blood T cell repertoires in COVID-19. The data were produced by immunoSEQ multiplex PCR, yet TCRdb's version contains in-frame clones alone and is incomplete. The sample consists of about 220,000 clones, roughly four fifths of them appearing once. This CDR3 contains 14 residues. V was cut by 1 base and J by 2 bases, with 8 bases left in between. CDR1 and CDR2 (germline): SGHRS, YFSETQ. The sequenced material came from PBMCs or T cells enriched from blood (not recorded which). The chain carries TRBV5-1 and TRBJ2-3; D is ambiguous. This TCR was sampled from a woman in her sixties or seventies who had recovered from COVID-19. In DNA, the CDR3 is TGCGCCAGCAGCTTGAGAGGCGACACAGATACGCAGTATTTT. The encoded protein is CASSLRGDTDTQYF. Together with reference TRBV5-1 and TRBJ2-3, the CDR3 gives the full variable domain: KAGVTQTPRYLIKTRGQQVTLSCSPISGHRSVSWYQQTPGQGLQFLFEYFSETQRNKGNFPGRFSGRQFSNSRSEMNVSTLELGDSALYLCASSLRGDTDTQYFGPGTRLTVL.